This paragraph covers one TCR beta chain sequence. The entry originates in a study of cytotoxic CD8 clonotypes in ibrutinib-treated CLL. The CDR3 has 13 amino acids. Trimming left V 2 bases short and J 2 bases short, with 7 bases between. In germline, CDR1 is SEHNR, CDR2 FQNEAQ (reference sequence). The intended depth for sequencing was 1 in 200,000 to 1 in 1 million T cells. The table came from immunoSEQ multiplex PCR; TCRdb's copy has only in-frame clones and leaves some out. Among about 200,000 clones, 55% to 85% were seen once, and the ten largest hold roughly 13%. The rearrangement uses TRBV7-9 and TRBJ2-7, with D uncertain. This TCR was recovered from a human donor with chronic lymphocytic leukemia. The specimen comprised PBMCs, sampled after 24 months of ibrutinib treatment. The CDR3 loop is CASSLLNTYEQYF. CDR3 coding DNA: TGTGCCAGCAGCTTACTGAACACCTACGAGCAGTACTTC.